This note documents a single T cell receptor beta chain sequence. TCRdb keeps only in-frame clones here, not all; method: immunoSEQ multiplex PCR. Of tens of thousands of clones in the sample, over 80% are singletons; the top ten hold 15%. Recipients received nonmyeloablative bone marrow transplants from related graft donors, with transient mixed chimerism. The data were obtained in a study of Tregs in tolerant kidney transplant recipients. The sequence derives from a human patient who received a combined kidney and bone marrow transplant. Some T cells could come from the graft donor. The specimen comprised CD8+ T cells from blood (PBMCs), sampled 24 months after the transplant.

The CDR3 nucleotides read TGTGCCAGCAGCCACAGGGTCCCCTACGAGCAGTACTTC. It yields the protein CASSHRVPYEQYF. The gene calls are TRBV5-5 and TRBJ2-7; possible D gene TRBD1, 6 bases. The CDR3 extends over 13 amino acids. Germline-derived CDR1 and CDR2 are SGHKS and YYEKEE (reference sequence). Trimming pared 4 bases from V and 2 bases from J, leaving 10 bases between. Full variable domain (remainder filled in from reference TRBV5-5 and TRBJ2-7): DAGVTQSPTHLIKTRGQQVTLRCSPISGHKSVSWYQQVLGQGPQFIFQYYEKEERGRGNFPDRFSARQFPNYSSELNVNALLLGDSALYLCASSHRVPYEQYFGPGTRLTVT.